The TCR beta chain under discussion was sequenced for a study of blood T cell repertoires in COVID-19. Across the whole study: Donors in the United States, Italy and Spain gave samples during acute or convalescent COVID-19. The analysed material was cDNA or gDNA that came from T cells, B-cell-depleted T cells, or PBMCs.

The length of the CDR3 is 16 residues. V shed 0 bases and J 0 bases; nucleotides not matched to a gene: 3. Germline loops: CDR1 KGHSH, CDR2 LQKENI. As originally analysed: The assay estimated nucleated cells by amplifying reference gene primers. Repertoires were generated with immunoSEQ multiplex PCR, while TCRdb's copy carries only in-frame clones and drops some. Clone size and V and J calls were adopted from that table, with D and trimming inferred from the DNA. This sample has 100,000 to 150,000 clones, with 84% found just once. The sequenced sample consisted of peripheral blood. The receptor's source is a woman aged 30 to 39 who had recovered from COVID-19. J is TRBJ2-3 and V is TRBV18, with 7 bases identical to TRBD2. The CDR3 DNA reads as TGTGCCAGCTCACCACCGGCGGGGGTGAGCACAGATACGCAGTATTTT. Its protein is CASSPPAGVSTDTQYF.